This T cell receptor (beta chain) appears in the sequencing data of a study of Tregs in tolerant kidney transplant recipients. TCRdb's table, derived via immunoSEQ multiplex PCR, lists solely in-frame clones and lacks some. The sample lists about 110,000 clones; around 87% were seen once. Trimming took 4 bases from V and 4 from J, leaving 11 bases between them. The CDR3 totals 14 residues. Germline CDR1 reads SGHNT; CDR2 reads YYREEE (reference sequence). Thawed PBMCs were FACS-sorted into unstimulated CD4+CD25+CD127- regulatory T cells, CD4+CD25- non-regulatory cells, CD4 and CD8 cells. This chain connects TRBV5-4 to TRBJ1-4, with D perhaps TRBD1 (5 bases). The receptor was isolated from a human donor who received a combined kidney and bone marrow transplant. Sample: CD4+ T cells from blood, taken before the transplant. CDR3 nucleotides: TGTGCCAGCAGCCAAGAAAGGGGTAATGAAAAACTGTTTTTT. This codes for CASSQERGNEKLFF.